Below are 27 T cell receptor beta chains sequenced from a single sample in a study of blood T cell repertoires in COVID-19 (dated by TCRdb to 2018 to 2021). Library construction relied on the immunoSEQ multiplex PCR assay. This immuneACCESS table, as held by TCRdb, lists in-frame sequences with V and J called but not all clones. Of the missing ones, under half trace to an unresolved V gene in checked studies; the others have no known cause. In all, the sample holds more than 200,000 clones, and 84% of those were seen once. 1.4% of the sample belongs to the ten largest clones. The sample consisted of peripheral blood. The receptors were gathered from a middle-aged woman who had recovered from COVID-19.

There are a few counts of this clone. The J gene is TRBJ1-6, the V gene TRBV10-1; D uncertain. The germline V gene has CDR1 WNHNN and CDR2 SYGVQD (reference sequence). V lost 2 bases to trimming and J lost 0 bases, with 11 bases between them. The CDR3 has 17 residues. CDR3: CASSELLPRSYNSPLHF. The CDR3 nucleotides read TGCGCCAGCAGTGAGCTTCTTCCCCGCTCCTATAATTCACCCCTCCACTTT.

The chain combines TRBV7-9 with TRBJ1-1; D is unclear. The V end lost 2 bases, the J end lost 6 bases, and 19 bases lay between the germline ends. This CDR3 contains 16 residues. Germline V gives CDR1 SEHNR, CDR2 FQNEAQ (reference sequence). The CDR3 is CASSLTFHAAAAEAFF. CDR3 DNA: TGTGCCAGCAGCTTAACGTTTCATGCGGCCGCGGCTGAAGCTTTCTTT.

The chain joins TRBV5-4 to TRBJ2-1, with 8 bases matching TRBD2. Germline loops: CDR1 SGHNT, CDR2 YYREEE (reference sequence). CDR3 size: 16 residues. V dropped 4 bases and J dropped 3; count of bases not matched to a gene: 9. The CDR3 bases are TGTGCCAGCAGCCCCGGGCTGCGGGGGGACTACAATGAGCAGTTCTTC. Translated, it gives CASSPGLRGDYNEQFF.

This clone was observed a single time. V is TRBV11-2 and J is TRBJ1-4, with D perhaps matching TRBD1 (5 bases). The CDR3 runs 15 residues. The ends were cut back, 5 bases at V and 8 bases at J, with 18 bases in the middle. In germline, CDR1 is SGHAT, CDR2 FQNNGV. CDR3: CASSPGGGGGEKLFF. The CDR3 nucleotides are TGTGCCAGCAGCCCTGGGGGGGGAGGTGGGGAAAAACTGTTTTTT.

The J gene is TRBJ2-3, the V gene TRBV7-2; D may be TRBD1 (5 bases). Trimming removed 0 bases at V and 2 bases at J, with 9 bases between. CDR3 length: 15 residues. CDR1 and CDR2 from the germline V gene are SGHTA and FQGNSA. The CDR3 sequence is CASSLAGVATDTQYF. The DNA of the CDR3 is TGTGCCAGCAGCTTAGCAGGGGTCGCCACAGATACGCAGTATTTT.

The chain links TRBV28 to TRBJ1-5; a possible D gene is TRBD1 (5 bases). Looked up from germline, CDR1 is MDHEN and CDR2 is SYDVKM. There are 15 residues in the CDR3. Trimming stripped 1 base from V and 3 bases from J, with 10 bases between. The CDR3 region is CASSLLGQSNQPQHF. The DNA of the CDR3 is TGTGCCAGCAGTTTATTGGGGCAGTCCAATCAGCCCCAGCATTTT. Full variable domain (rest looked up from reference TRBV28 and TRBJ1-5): DVKVTQSSRYLVKRTGEKVFLECVQDMDHENMFWYRQDPGLGLRLIYFSYDVKMKEKGDIPEGYSVSREKKERFSLILESASTNQTSMYLCASSLLGQSNQPQHFGDGTRLSIL.

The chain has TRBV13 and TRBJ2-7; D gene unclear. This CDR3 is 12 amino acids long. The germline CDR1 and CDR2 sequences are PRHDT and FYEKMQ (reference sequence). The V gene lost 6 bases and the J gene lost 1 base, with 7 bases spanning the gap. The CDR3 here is CASSSSSYEQYF. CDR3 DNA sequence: TGTGCCAGCAGTTCCAGTTCCTACGAGCAGTACTTC.

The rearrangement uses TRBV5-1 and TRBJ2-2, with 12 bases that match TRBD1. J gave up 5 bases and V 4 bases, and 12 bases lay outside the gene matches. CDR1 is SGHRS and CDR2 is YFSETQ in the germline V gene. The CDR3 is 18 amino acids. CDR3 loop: CASSPGTGGFQITGELFF. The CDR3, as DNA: TGCGCCAGCAGCCCAGGGACAGGGGGCTTTCAGATAACCGGGGAGCTGTTTTTT.

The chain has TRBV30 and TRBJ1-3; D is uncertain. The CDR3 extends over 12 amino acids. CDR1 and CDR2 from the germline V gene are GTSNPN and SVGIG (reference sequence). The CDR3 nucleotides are TGTGCTTTGCTGAGCTCTGGAAACACCATATATTTT. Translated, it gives CALLSSGNTIYF.

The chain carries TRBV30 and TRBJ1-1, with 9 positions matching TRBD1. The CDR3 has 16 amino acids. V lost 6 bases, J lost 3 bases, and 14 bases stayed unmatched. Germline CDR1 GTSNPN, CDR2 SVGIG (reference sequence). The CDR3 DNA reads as TGTGCCTGTCAAACCCGGACAGGGGCTTCTCACACTGAAGCTTTCTTT. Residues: CACQTRTGASHTEAFF.

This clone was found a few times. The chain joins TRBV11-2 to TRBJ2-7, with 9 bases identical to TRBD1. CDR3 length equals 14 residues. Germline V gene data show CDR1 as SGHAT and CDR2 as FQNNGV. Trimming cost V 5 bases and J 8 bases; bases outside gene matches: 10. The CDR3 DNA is TGTGCCAGCAGCACATTACAGGGGGCTGTAAAGCAGTACTTC. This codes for CASSTLQGAVKQYF.

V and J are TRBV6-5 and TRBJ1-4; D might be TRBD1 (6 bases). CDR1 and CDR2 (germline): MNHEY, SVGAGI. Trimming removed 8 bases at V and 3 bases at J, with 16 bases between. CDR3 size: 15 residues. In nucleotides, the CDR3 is TGTGCCAGCTATAGCGGGGGGCCGGCTAATGAAAAACTGTTTTTT. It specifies CASYSGGPANEKLFF.

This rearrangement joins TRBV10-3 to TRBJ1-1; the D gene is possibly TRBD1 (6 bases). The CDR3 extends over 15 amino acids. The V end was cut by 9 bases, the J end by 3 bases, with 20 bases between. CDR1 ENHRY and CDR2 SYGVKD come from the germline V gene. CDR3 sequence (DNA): TGTGCCATTCAGGGGCCTGGGGGTCGGGACACTGAAGCTTTCTTT. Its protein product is CAIQGPGGRDTEAFF.

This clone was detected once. This CDR3 reads CASNLRDRDRATNEKLFF. DNA for the CDR3: TGTGCCAGCAACCTCCGGGACAGGGATCGAGCTACTAATGAAAAACTGTTTTTT. V usage is TRBV6-4 and J usage is TRBJ1-4, with 9 bases identical to TRBD1. The CDR3 totals 18 residues. V shed 7 bases, J shed 2 bases, and the junction held 14 bases outside the gene matches. CDR1 and CDR2 (germline): MRHNA, SNTAGT.

The CDR3 DNA reads as TGCAGCGTTTTGGCTAGCGGGGGGATTGAGACCCAGTACTTC. Amino acid sequence: CSVLASGGIETQYF. The chain employs TRBV29-1 and TRBJ2-5; 11 bases line up with TRBD2. There are 14 residues in the CDR3. CDR1 and CDR2 (germline): SQVTM, ANQGSEA. V gave up 5 bases and J gave up 5 bases; unmatched junction bases: 7.

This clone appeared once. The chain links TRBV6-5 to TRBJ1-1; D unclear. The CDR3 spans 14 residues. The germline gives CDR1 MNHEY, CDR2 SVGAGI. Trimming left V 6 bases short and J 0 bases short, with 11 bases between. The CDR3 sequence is CASSPLMLNTEAFF. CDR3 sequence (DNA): TGTGCCAGCAGCCCACTCATGTTGAACACTGAAGCTTTCTTT.

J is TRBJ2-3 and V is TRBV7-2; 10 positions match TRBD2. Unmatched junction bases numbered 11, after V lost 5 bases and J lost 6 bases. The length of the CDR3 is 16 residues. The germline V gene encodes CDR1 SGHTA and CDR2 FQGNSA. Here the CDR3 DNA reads TGTGCCAGCAGCGCAACACTAGCGGGGCCGAGGGATACGCAGTATTTT. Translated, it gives CASSATLAGPRDTQYF.

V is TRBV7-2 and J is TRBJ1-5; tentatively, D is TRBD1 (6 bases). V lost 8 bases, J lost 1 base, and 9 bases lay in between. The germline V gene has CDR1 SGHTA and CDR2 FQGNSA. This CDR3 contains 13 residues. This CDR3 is CASQQGSNQPQHF. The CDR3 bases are TGTGCCAGCCAACAGGGAAGCAATCAGCCCCAGCATTTT.

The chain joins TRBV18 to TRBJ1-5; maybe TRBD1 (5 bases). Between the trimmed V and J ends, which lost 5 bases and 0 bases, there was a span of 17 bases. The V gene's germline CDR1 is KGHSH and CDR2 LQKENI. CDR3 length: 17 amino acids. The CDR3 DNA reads TGTGCCAGCTCAGCCTCATCAGACAGTTATAGCAATCAGCCCCAGCATTTT. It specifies CASSASSDSYSNQPQHF.

Here the CDR3 reads CASSFYGLGPGVDGYTF. In nucleotides, the CDR3 is TGTGCCAGCAGCTTTTACGGTCTCGGTCCGGGGGTAGATGGCTACACCTTC. The chain recombines TRBV11-2 with TRBJ1-2; the D gene is possibly TRBD1 (5 bases). Trimming took 3 bases from V and 6 from J, leaving 23 bases between them. CDR3 length equals 17 residues. Germline CDR1 is SGHAT and CDR2 is FQNNGV.

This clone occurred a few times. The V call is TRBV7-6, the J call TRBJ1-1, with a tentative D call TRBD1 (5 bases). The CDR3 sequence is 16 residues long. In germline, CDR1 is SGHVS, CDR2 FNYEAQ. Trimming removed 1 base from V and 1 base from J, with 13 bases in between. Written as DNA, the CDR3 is TGTGCCAGCAGCTTAGTCTCAGGGAATAGGAACACTGAAGCTTTCTTT. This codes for CASSLVSGNRNTEAFF. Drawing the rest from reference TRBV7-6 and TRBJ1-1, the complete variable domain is GAGVSQSPRYKVTKRGQDVALRCDPISGHVSLYWYRQALGQGPEFLTYFNYEAQQDKSGLPNDRFSAERPEGSISTLTIQRTEQRDSAMYRCASSLVSGNRNTEAFFGQGTRLTVV.

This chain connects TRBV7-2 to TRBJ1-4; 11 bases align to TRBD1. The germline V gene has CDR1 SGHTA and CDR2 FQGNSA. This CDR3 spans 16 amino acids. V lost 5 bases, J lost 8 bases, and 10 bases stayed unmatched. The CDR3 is CASSLPGTGGREKLFF. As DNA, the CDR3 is TGTGCCAGCAGCCTCCCCGGGACAGGGGGAAGGGAAAAACTGTTTTTT.

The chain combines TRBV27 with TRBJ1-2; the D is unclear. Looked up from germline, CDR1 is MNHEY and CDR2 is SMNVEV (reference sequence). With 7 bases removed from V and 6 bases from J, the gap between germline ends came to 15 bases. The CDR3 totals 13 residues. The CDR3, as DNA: TGTGCCAGCACCACCTCGGGGTGGAATGGCTACACCTTC. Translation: CASTTSGWNGYTF.

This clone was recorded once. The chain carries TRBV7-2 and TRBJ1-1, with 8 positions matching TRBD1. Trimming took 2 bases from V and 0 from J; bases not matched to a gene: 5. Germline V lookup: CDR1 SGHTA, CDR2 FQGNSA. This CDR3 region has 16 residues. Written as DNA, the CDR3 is TGTGCCAGCAGCTTATTTCCAGGGGGCATGAACACTGAAGCTTTCTTT. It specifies CASSLFPGGMNTEAFF.

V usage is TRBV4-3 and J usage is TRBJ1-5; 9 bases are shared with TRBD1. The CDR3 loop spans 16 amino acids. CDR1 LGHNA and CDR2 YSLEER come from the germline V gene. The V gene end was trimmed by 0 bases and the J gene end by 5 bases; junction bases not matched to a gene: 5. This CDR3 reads CASSQDLGQGYQPQHF. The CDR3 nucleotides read TGCGCCAGCAGCCAAGATTTGGGACAGGGTTATCAGCCCCAGCATTTT.

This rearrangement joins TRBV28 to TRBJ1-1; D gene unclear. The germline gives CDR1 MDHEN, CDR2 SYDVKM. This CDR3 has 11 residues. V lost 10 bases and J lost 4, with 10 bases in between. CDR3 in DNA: TGTGCCACCGGGGTTAGCACTGAAGCTTTCTTT. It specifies CATGVSTEAFF. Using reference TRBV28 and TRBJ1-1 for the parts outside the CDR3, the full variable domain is DVKVTQSSRYLVKRTGEKVFLECVQDMDHENMFWYRQDPGLGLRLIYFSYDVKMKEKGDIPEGYSVSREKKERFSLILESASTNQTSMYLCATGVSTEAFFGQGTRLTVV.

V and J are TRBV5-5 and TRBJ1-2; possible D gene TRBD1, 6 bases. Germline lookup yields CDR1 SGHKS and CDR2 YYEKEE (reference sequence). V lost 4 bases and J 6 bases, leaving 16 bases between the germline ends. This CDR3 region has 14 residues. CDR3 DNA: TGTGCCAGCAGCGCGGACAGTCATGTGAATGGCTACACCTTC. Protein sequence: CASSADSHVNGYTF. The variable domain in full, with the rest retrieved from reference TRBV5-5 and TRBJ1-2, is DAGVTQSPTHLIKTRGQQVTLRCSPISGHKSVSWYQQVLGQGPQFIFQYYEKEERGRGNFPDRFSARQFPNYSSELNVNALLLGDSALYLCASSADSHVNGYTFGSGTRLTVV.